This T cell receptor beta chain stems from a study of blood T cell repertoires in COVID-19 (dated by TCRdb to between 2020 and 2021). Regarding the research as a whole: The collaborator samples originated in the United States, Italy and Spain and spanned the acute and convalescent phases of COVID-19. The prospective study material was composed of cDNA or gDNA derived from T cells, B-cell-depleted T cells, or PBMCs. Deeply sampled blood TCRbeta repertoires from subjects exposed to, actively infected with, or recovered from COVID-19 were included in the dataset. The repertoires were released in a freely available public database meant as a resource for research on the immune response to SARS-CoV-2. Samples were obtained from the ongoing ImmuneRACE study (first 160 participants) and from roughly 1,300 subjects provided by 6 global collaborators. The sample metadata nearly always contained a de-identified subject ID, COVID-19 status, age in years and sex. Where available, HLA class I and class II types were obtained from metadata supplied by the sample provider rather than from assay-based typing. What the work shows at the level of the full study, not this receptor alone: How much clinical and demographic metadata was included differed by source and by participant, and the metadata was provided uncurated.

Taken from cysteine to phenylalanine, the CDR3 has 14 residues. Of the read, only the CDR3 DNA is kept; its 42 bases are in frame from base 1. From a lookup of the germline V gene, CDR1 and CDR2 are KGHSH and LQKENI. V gives up 6 bases and J gives up 1 base, and the segment between their germline ends measures 12 bases. TCRbeta CDR3 regions were amplified from genomic DNA using the immunoSEQ Assay, a bias-controlled multiplex PCR. The authors' pipeline ran thus. Within the assay, amplification of reference gene primers was used to estimate how many nucleated cells each sample contained. To quantify the absolute abundance of each unique TCRbeta CDR3 rearrangement, sequence reads were collapsed and filtered. For each sample, productive Simpson clonality was calculated as the square root of Simpson's diversity index across productive rearrangements. The immuneACCESS repertoire file appears here via TCRdb, limited to in-frame rearrangements. These files lack a portion of the clones; in checked studies, under half of the deficit traces to unresolved V genes, and the cause of the others is not known. V, J and clone size are taken as reported in that table, and D and trimming were inferred from the DNA itself. For this sample the table gives approximately 70,000 clones, of which around 87% were detected only once. The top ten clones comprise 6% to 7% of the sample.

Collaborating institutions collected whole blood in K2EDTA tubes following their own protocols. For TCRbeta analysis, collaborator samples were shipped as frozen whole blood, as isolated PBMCs, or as DNA extracted from either sample type. With regard to this clone: It lacks a known antigen. It has no much larger one-base neighbor in the sample; base qualities were not kept.

The chain is assembled from TRBV18 and TRBJ2-5; matching of 5 bases hints at TRBD2 as the D gene. The sequence derives from a man between 45 and 60 years old with active COVID-19. The source material was peripheral blood. The DNA sequence is given as TGTGCCAGCTCCCTCGGGCGGGCCCAAGAGACCCAGTACTTC. Its protein is CASSLGRAQETQYF.